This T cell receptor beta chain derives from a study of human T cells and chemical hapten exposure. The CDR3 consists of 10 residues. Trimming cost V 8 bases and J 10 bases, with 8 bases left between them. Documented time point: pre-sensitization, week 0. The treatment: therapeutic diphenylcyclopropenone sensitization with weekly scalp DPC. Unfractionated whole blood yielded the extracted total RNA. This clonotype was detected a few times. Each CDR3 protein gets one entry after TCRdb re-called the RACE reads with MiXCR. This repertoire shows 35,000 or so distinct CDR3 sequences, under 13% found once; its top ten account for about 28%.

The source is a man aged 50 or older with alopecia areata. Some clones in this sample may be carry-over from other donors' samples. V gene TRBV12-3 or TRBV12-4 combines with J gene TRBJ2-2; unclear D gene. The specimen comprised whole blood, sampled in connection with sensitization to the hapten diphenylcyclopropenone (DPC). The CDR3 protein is CASRNVELFF. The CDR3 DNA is TGTGCCAGCCGAAATGTGGAGCTGTTTTTT.